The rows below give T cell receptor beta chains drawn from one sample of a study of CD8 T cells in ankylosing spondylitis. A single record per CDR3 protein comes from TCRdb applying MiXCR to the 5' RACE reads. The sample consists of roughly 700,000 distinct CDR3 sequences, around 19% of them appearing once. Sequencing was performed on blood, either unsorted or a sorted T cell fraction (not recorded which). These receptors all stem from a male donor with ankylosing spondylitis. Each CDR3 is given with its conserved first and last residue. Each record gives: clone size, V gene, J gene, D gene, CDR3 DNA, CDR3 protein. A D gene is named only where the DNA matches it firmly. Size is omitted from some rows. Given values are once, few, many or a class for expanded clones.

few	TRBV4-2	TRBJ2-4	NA	TGTGCCAGCAGCCAAGATCGGGCCATTCAGTACTTC	CASSQDRAIQYF
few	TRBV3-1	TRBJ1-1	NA	TGTGCCAGCAGCCCCCACCTATCTGGGGGGCGTATCACTGAAGCTTTCTTT	CASSPHLSGGRITEAFF
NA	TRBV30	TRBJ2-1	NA	TGTGCCTGTGGGGGTATTAGGGAGCAGTTCTTC	CACGGIREQFF
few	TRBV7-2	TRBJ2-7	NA	TGTGCCAGCAGCTTCGGGGGGCCTTCCTACGAGCAGTACTTC	CASSFGGPSYEQYF
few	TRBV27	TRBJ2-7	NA	TGTGCCAGCAGTTTGGTCAACTCCTACGAGCAGTACTTC	CASSLVNSYEQYF
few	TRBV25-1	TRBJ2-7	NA	TGTGCCAGCAGTGAAGGGGGAGGCATCTACGAGCAGTACTTC	CASSEGGGIYEQYF
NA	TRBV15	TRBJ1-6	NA	TGTGCCACCAGCGGCCAGGGACATAATTCACCCCTCCACTTT	CATSGQGHNSPLHF
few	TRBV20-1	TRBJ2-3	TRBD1	TGCAGTACACAGGGGTCTAGCACAGATACGCAGTATTTT	CSTQGSSTDTQYF
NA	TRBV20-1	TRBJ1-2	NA	TGCAGTGCTTTGAAAAGGGTTCTGGCTGGCTACACCTTC	CSALKRVLAGYTF
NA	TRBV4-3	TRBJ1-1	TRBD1	TGCGCCAGCAGCCAAGTGGACAGGGTCGACACTGAAGCTTTCTTT	CASSQVDRVDTEAFF
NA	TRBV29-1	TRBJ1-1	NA	TGCAGCGTTCAGCTGAACACTGAAGCTTTCTTT	CSVQLNTEAFF
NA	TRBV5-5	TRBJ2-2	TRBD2	TGTGCCAGCAGCGTAGGTGCGGCGGGAGCAGGAGGCGGGGAGCTGTTTTTT	CASSVGAAGAGGGELFF
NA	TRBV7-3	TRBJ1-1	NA	TGTGCCAGCAGCCTCCTCGGGGAGACTGAAGCTTTCTTT	CASSLLGETEAFF
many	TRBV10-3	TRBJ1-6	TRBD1	TGTGCCATCAGTGACCACGGACAGGGGGACAATTCACCCCTCCACTTT	CAISDHGQGDNSPLHF
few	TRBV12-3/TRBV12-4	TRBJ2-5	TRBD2	TGTGCCAGCAGTCTAGCGGGGGCACTGGGTGGAGAGACCCAGTACTTC	CASSLAGALGGETQYF
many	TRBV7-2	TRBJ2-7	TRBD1	TGTGCCAGCAGCTTAGCGGGACAGAGCTACGAGCAGTACTTC	CASSLAGQSYEQYF
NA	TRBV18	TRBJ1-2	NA	TGTGCCAGCTCACCAGGGAATCCCTATGGCTACACCTTC	CASSPGNPYGYTF
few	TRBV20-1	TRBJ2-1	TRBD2	TGCAGTGCTAGAGTGCGGGAGATATACAATGAGCAGTTCTTC	CSARVREIYNEQFF
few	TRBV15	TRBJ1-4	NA	TGTGCCACCAGCCCTGATGACGTCGGAGGTGAAAAACTGTTTTTT	CATSPDDVGGEKLFF
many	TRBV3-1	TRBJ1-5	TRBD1	TGTGCCAGCAGCCAGACAGGGGTCTACAATCAGCCCCAGCATTTT	CASSQTGVYNQPQHF
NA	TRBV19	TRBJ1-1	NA	TGTGCCAGTAGTATTAAGGTCTTGGCGGACACTGAAGCTTTCTTT	CASSIKVLADTEAFF
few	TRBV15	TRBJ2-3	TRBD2	TGTGCCACCAGCAGAGAGCACGTAGCGGGGAGCACAGATACGCAGTATTTT	CATSREHVAGSTDTQYF
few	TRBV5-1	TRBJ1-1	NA	TGCGCCAGCAGCTTGGCCGTAACAGGGTCTGAAGCTTTCTTT	CASSLAVTGSEAFF
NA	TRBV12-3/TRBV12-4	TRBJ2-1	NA	TGTGCCAGCAGTTTAGCGGTAGGGTTCTCTGTTAATGAGCAGTTCTTC	CASSLAVGFSVNEQFF
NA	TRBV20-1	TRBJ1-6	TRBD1	TGCAGTGCTAGAGAGACAGGGACCTATAATTCACCCCTCCACTTT	CSARETGTYNSPLHF
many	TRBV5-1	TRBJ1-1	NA	TGCGCCAGCAGCTTTTCGAGAGTGAACACTGAAGCTTTCTTT	CASSFSRVNTEAFF
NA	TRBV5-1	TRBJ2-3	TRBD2	TGCGCCCCAGGTACTAGCGGGGGAGCAGATACGCAGTATTTT	CAPGTSGGADTQYF
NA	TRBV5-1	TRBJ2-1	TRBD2	TGCGCCAGCAGCTTGGCCTTAGCGGGAGGGCGGAGTGAGCAGTTCTTC	CASSLALAGGRSEQFF
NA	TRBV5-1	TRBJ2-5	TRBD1	TGCGCCAGCGGGGACAGCAACCAAGAGACCCAGTACTTC	CASGDSNQETQYF
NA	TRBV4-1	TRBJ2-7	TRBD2	TGCGCCAGCAGCCAAGACGCGGGGGAGTACGAGCAGTACTTC	CASSQDAGEYEQYF
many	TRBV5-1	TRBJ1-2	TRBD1	TGTGCCAGCAGTCTAACAGGGGACTATGGCTACACCTTC	CASSLTGDYGYTF
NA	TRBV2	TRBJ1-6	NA	TGTGCCAGCAGTGAAGAGCGCAGGGTCGGTTCACCCCTCCACTTT	CASSEERRVGSPLHF
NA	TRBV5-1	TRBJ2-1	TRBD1	TGCGCCAGCAGCTTGGCGGTCGTGGGACAGGGGGACAATGAGCAGTTCTTC	CASSLAVVGQGDNEQFF
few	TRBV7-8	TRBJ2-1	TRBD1	TGTGCCAGCAGCTTAGGACAGGGGGTCCATGAGCAGTTCTTC	CASSLGQGVHEQFF
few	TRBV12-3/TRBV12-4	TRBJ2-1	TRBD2	TGTGCCAGCAGTGAGGAGGGACTAGCGGTTAATGAGCAGTTCTTC	CASSEEGLAVNEQFF
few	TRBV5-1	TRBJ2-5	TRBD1	TGCGCCAGCAGCTTGGGACAGGGTGGAGAAGAGACCCAGTACTTC	CASSLGQGGEETQYF
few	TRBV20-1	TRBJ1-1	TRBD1	TGCAGTGCTAGGGACCAACAGGGGACCACTGAAGCTTTCTTT	CSARDQQGTTEAFF
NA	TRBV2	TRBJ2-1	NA	TGTGCCAGCAGTGAGGTTCGGGGGGCCGCCAATGAGCAGTTCTTC	CASSEVRGAANEQFF
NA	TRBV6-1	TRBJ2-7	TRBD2	TGTGCCAGCAGTGCCGGACTAGCGGGAGCCGAGCAGTACTTC	CASSAGLAGAEQYF
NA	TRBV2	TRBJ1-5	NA	TGTGCCAGCAGTAGATTCGAGAATCAGCCCCAGCATTTT	CASSRFENQPQHF
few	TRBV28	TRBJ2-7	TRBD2	TGTGCCAGCAGTTTATGGTCCGGGACTAGCGGAACCTCCTACGAGCAGTACTTC	CASSLWSGTSGTSYEQYF
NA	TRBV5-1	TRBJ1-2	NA	TGCGCCAGCAGCAGAATAGCCCCGGGGCAGGATGGCTACACCTTC	CASSRIAPGQDGYTF
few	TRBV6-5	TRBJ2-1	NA	TGTGCCAGCAGTTCCCGCTTAGCGGCTCACTACAATGAGCAGTTCTTC	CASSSRLAAHYNEQFF
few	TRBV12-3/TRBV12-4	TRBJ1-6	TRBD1	TGTGCCAGCAGACCCGGGACAGCCTATAATTCACCCCTCCACTTT	CASRPGTAYNSPLHF
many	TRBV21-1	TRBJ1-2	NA	TGTGCCAGCGTGAGGGCTTCCTATGGCTACACCTTC	CASVRASYGYTF
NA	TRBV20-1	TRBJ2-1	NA	TGCAGTGCTATAGCCAAGAGCTCCTACAATGAGCAGTTCTTC	CSAIAKSSYNEQFF
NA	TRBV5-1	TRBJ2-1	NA	TGCGCCAGCAGCTTGGCGGCGGCCCACTACAATGAGCAGTTCTTC	CASSLAAAHYNEQFF
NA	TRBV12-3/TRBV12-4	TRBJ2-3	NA	TGTGCCAGCAGTGCTGGGGCAAATACGCAGTATTTT	CASSAGANTQYF
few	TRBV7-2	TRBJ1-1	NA	TGTGCCAGCAGCAACCCCCGGGGGGATCGGGAAGCTTTCTTT	CASSNPRGDREAFF
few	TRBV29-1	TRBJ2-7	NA	TGCAGCGTTGAAGGTGGACAGTCCCTGGCCCCCTACGAGCAGTACTTC	CSVEGGQSLAPYEQYF
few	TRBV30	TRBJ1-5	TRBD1	TGTGCCTGGAAGGGGACAGGAGGCAATCAGCCCCAGCATTTT	CAWKGTGGNQPQHF
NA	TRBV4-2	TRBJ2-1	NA	TGTGCCAGCAGCCAAGAAGGACTCCCCGCTGACAATGAGCAGTTCTTC	CASSQEGLPADNEQFF
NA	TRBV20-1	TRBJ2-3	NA	TGCAGTGCTAGAGATGAGGATAGCTTAATTCGGGATACGCAGTATTTT	CSARDEDSLIRDTQYF
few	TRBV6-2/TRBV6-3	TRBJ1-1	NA	TGTGCCAGCACCCCCCGGGGCAGGGTAGCTACTGAAGCTTTCTTT	CASTPRGRVATEAFF
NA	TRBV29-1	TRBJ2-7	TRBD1	TGCAGCGTTGAAGGGACAGGGGTAAACGAGCAGTACTTC	CSVEGTGVNEQYF